Listed below are T cell receptor beta chains from one sample, sequenced in a study of response to subunit inactivated influenza vaccine. TCRdb processed the RT-PCR reads anew with MiXCR; each CDR3 protein has one entry. The sample includes around 570,000 distinct CDR3 sequences, about 8% of them seen just once. The sequencing used PBMCs from blood, collected less than 25 months after vaccination. These receptors were taken from a man aged 50 to 69 who received an inactivated influenza vaccine. Both conserved end residues are part of each CDR3. A D gene is named only where the DNA matches it firmly. A row's size may be missing; if present it is once, few, many or a size class.

TRBJ2-2	TRBV6-1	TRBD1	-	CASSGRTGIAGELFF	TGTGCCAGCAGTGGACGGACAGGGATCGCCGGGGAGCTGTTTTTT
TRBJ1-1	TRBV7-2	TRBD1	-	CASSLFGTVTNTEAFF	TGTGCCAGCAGCTTATTCGGGACAGTTACTAACACTGAAGCTTTCTTT
TRBJ1-1	TRBV6-5	-	many	CASSYQTGSTEAFF	TGTGCCAGCAGTTACCAAACAGGATCTACTGAAGCTTTCTTT
TRBJ2-7	TRBV4-3	TRBD2	-	CASSHGLAVYEQYF	TGCGCCAGCAGCCACGGACTAGCGGTCTATGAGCAGTACTTC
TRBJ2-1	TRBV20-1	-	-	CSARLDSQFF	TGCAGTGCTAGACTAGACTCGCAGTTCTTC
TRBJ2-3	TRBV5-6	-	many	CASSSKDTQYF	TGTGCCAGCAGCTCGAAAGATACGCAGTATTTT
TRBJ2-1	TRBV5-5	-	few	CASSPRGGGLYNEQFF	TGTGCCAGCAGCCCCAGGGGGGGGGGCCTCTACAATGAGCAGTTCTTC
TRBJ1-3	TRBV3-1	-	many	CASSQDTNSPSSGNTIYF	TGTGCCAGCAGCCAAGATACGAACTCTCCGAGCTCTGGAAACACCATATATTTT
TRBJ2-1	TRBV4-2	-	few	CASSQETVYPNEQFF	TGTGCCAGCAGCCAAGAGACGGTCTACCCCAATGAGCAGTTCTTC
TRBJ2-4	TRBV7-2	-	many	CASSLGWTTNIQYF	TGTGCCAGCAGCTTAGGTTGGACTACTAACATTCAGTACTTC
TRBJ2-5	TRBV7-8	-	many	CASREQIKETQYF	TGTGCCAGCAGGGAACAGATCAAAGAGACCCAGTACTTC
TRBJ1-1	TRBV20-1	TRBD1	-	CSPSSTGDFSEAFF	TGCAGTCCCAGCTCGACAGGGGATTTTTCTGAAGCTTTCTTT
TRBJ2-7	TRBV12-3/TRBV12-4	-	many	CASSLDSPNEQYF	TGTGCCAGCAGTTTGGATAGTCCCAACGAGCAGTACTTC
TRBJ2-5	TRBV19	-	-	CATNRVPGETQYF	TGTGCCACCAACAGGGTACCCGGAGAGACCCAGTACTTC
TRBJ2-1	TRBV5-1	-	-	CASSTPGVALNEQFF	TGCGCCAGCAGCACGCCAGGGGTGGCACTCAATGAGCAGTTCTTC
TRBJ2-5	TRBV20-1	TRBD1	few	CSARDAAGGSETQYF	TGCAGTGCTAGAGACGCAGCAGGGGGTTCGGAGACCCAGTACTTC
TRBJ1-3	TRBV7-2	-	-	CASSWGSSGNTIYF	TGTGCCAGCAGCTGGGGGAGCTCTGGAAACACCATATATTTT
TRBJ2-5	TRBV15	-	-	CATSRDGLGSKTQYF	TGTGCCACCAGCAGAGATGGTCTGGGGTCGAAGACCCAGTACTTC
TRBJ2-7	TRBV3-1	-	many	CASSQGRYEQYF	TGTGCCAGCAGCCAAGGACGATACGAGCAGTACTTC
TRBJ2-1	TRBV20-1	-	few	CSARDPLAGISSYNEQFF	TGCAGTGCTAGAGACCCGTTGGCGGGAATCAGCTCCTACAATGAGCAGTTCTTC
TRBJ2-5	TRBV20-1	-	few	CSANDLMSETQYF	TGCAGTGCGAACGATCTGATGTCAGAGACCCAGTACTTC
TRBJ2-7	TRBV5-1	-	few	CASSTRGNLYEQYF	TGCGCCAGCAGCACTCGGGGGAACCTCTACGAGCAGTACTTC
TRBJ2-1	TRBV5-4	TRBD2	-	CARAWGELAVYNEQFF	TGTGCTAGAGCTTGGGGTGAACTAGCGGTATACAATGAGCAGTTCTTC
TRBJ1-2	TRBV5-1	TRBD1	-	CASSLGDRDYGYTF	TGCGCCAGCAGCTTGGGGGACAGGGACTATGGCTACACCTTC
TRBJ2-7	TRBV20-1	TRBD1	-	CSARTGLVEQYF	TGCAGTGCGCGGACAGGTCTCGTCGAGCAGTACTTC
TRBJ1-5	TRBV12-3/TRBV12-4	TRBD1	-	CACSYYRGPRSVGNQPQHF	TGTGCCTGCAGTTACTACAGGGGCCCGAGATCGGTTGGCAATCAGCCCCAGCATTTT
TRBJ2-5	TRBV3-1	TRBD2	many	CASSQAGLVRRTQYF	TGTGCCAGCAGCCAAGCGGGACTAGTAAGAAGGACCCAGTACTTC
TRBJ2-5	TRBV7-2	TRBD1	-	CASSYQTGPETQYF	TGTGCCAGCAGCTACCAGACAGGGCCAGAGACCCAGTACTTC
TRBJ2-1	TRBV27	-	-	CASSLYGGGAGQFF	TGTGCCAGCAGTTTATACGGCGGTGGGGCCGGGCAGTTCTTC
TRBJ2-1	TRBV5-1	-	few	CASSLRSSEQFF	TGCGCCAGCAGCTTGAGGAGCTCTGAGCAGTTCTTC
TRBJ1-1	TRBV28	-	few	CASSPPGEAFF	TGTGCCAGCAGTCCCCCCGGGGAAGCTTTCTTT
TRBJ1-4	TRBV6-5	TRBD1	few	CASSYGQGAFEKLFF	TGTGCCAGCAGTTACGGACAGGGGGCATTTGAAAAACTGTTTTTT
TRBJ2-1	TRBV20-1	TRBD2	-	CSARELAHNEQFF	TGCAGTGCTAGAGAACTAGCGCACAATGAGCAGTTCTTC
TRBJ1-1	TRBV5-1	-	many	CASSSGGEAFF	TGCGCCAGCAGCTCTGGGGGAGAAGCTTTCTTT
TRBJ2-3	TRBV7-9	-	-	CASSTRRWGPADTQYF	TGTGCCAGCAGCACCAGGAGGTGGGGGCCGGCAGATACGCAGTATTTT
TRBJ2-2	TRBV3-1	-	many	CASSQLSSGELFF	TGTGCCAGCAGCCAATTGAGTTCCGGGGAGCTGTTTTTT
TRBJ2-2	TRBV20-1	-	few	CSASPRGRNTGELFF	TGCAGTGCTAGCCCCAGGGGTCGGAACACCGGGGAGCTGTTTTTT
TRBJ1-2	TRBV4-2	-	-	CASSQDQGIDGYTF	TGTGCCAGCAGCCAAGATCAGGGAATAGACGGCTACACCTTC
TRBJ2-3	TRBV7-8	-	few	CASSLTRHRGSDTQYF	TGTGCCAGCAGCTTAACCCGTCATAGGGGATCAGATACGCAGTATTTT
TRBJ2-3	TRBV5-1	-	many	CASSLVGGLTDTQYF	TGCGCCAGCAGCTTGGTTGGGGGCTTGACAGATACGCAGTATTTT
TRBJ2-7	TRBV7-2	TRBD2	few	CASSLRGTSGYEQYF	TGTGCCAGCAGCTTGAGGGGGACTAGCGGTTACGAGCAGTACTTC
TRBJ1-6	TRBV12-3/TRBV12-4	TRBD1	few	CASKRTGENSPLHF	TGTGCCAGCAAGAGAACAGGGGAAAATTCACCCCTCCACTTT
TRBJ2-1	TRBV4-1	TRBD1	few	CASSQAQGATYEQFF	TGCGCCAGCAGCCAAGCCCAGGGGGCTACGTATGAGCAGTTCTTC
TRBJ1-1	TRBV6-1	-	-	CASSELLSGTEAFF	TGTGCCAGCAGTGAACTTTTGTCGGGAACTGAAGCTTTCTTT
TRBJ1-1	TRBV7-9	TRBD1	-	CASSSGQTLSAFF	TGTGCCAGCAGCTCGGGACAGACCCTAAGCGCTTTCTTT
TRBJ2-7	TRBV11-2	TRBD1	many	CASRRTGGDSEQYF	TGTGCCAGCAGGAGGACAGGGGGTGACTCCGAGCAGTACTTC